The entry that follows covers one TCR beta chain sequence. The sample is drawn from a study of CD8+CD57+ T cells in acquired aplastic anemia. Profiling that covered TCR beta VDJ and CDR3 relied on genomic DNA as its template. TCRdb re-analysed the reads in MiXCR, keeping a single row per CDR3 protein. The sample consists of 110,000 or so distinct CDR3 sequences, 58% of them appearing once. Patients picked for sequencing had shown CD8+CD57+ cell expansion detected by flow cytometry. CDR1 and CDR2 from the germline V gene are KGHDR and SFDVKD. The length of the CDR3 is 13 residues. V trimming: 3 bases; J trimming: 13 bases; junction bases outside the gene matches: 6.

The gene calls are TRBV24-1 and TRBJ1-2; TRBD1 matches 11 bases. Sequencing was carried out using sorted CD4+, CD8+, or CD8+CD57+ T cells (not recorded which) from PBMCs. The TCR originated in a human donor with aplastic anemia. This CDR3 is CATSDSRDRGFTF. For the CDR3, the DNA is TGTGCCACCAGTGATAGCCGGGACAGGGGGTTCACCTTC.